This T cell receptor beta chain is from a study of blood T cell repertoires in COVID-19. Study overall: Specimens from acute and convalescent COVID-19 originated in the United States, Italy and Spain. Nucleic acid was either cDNA or gDNA, and it came from T cells, B-cell-depleted T cells, or PBMCs.

The authors' processing: Researchers report that nucleated cell counts were estimated from reference gene primer amplification. Clones were sequenced by immunoSEQ multiplex PCR, and TCRdb holds only the in-frame ones, with some missing. D and trimming were read from the DNA, whereas the V and J calls and clone size are those reported in that table. Of 250,000 to 300,000 clones listed, approximately 90% are singletons. The sample taken for sequencing was peripheral blood. The source is a woman in her twenties or thirties with active or convalescent COVID-19.

CDR3 protein: CASSQTSNNEQFF. CDR3 sequence (DNA): TGTGCCAGTAGTCAGACTAGCAACAATGAGCAGTTCTTC. V gene TRBV19 combines with J gene TRBJ2-1; 7 positions agree with TRBD2. Germline assignment: CDR1 LNHDA and CDR2 SQIVND (reference sequence). There are 13 residues in the CDR3. With 5 bases clipped from V and 5 bases from J, the junction kept 3 bases outside the gene matches.